These 10 T cell receptor beta chains came from one sample sequenced in a study of regulatory T cells in long-lasting Graves disease. Assembly of TCR beta libraries relied on iRepertoire HTBI primers together with Arm-PCR of CDR3 regions. TCRdb passed the multiplex PCR reads through MiXCR, listing each CDR3 protein once. This sample carries about 540,000 distinct CDR3 sequences, about 13% of them seen once, and the ten largest clones take approximately 9.3%. Sample time point: newly diagnosed GD, antithyroid drugs for less than 3 months. PBMCs were the source of the RNA used for TCR sequencing. This sample was also put to use in a study of T cells in Graves' hyperthyroidism and ophthalmopathy.

Sequenced material: peripheral blood mononuclear cells (PBMCs), taken at new diagnosis, from a patient treated with antithyroid drugs. These receptors were obtained from a young man with Graves disease.

This clonotype was found many times. V and J are TRBV18 and TRBJ1-5; 7 positions match TRBD1. Germline CDR1 reads KGHSH; CDR2 reads LQKENI. The CDR3 runs 16 residues. Trimming cost V 2 bases and J 0 bases; bases outside gene matches: 4. The CDR3 region is CASSPGTEYSNQPQHF. The CDR3 DNA reads as TGTGCCAGCTCACCAGGGACAGAGTATAGCAATCAGCCCCAGCATTTT.

Note on this clonotype: With a much larger clone just one base away, this may be a read error. The V call is TRBV30, the J call TRBJ1-4; D uncertain. The germline gives CDR1 GTSNPN, CDR2 SVGIG (reference sequence). V gave up 5 bases and J gave up 8 bases, with 15 bases separating them. The CDR3 has 13 residues. The CDR3 sequence: CAWDITRGEKLFF. Here the CDR3 DNA reads TGTGCCTGGGATATAACGAGAGGAGAAAAACTGTTTTTT.

In its sample, this clonotype was seen many times. The V gene is TRBV12-3 or TRBV12-4, the J gene TRBJ2-1, with D possibly called TRBD1 or TRBD2 (5 bases each). The CDR3 runs 16 residues. V shed 3 bases and J shed 0 bases, with 12 bases lying between them. CDR3 bases: TGTGCCAGCAGTTTGTGGGGGTCTAGCTCCTACAATGAGCAGTTCTTC. Translation: CASSLWGSSSYNEQFF.

This clonotype has at least ten counts. CDR3 bases: TGTGCCAGCAGTTTATCTTGGCTCAGGGAGGGAAATGAGCAGTTCTTC. This translates into CASSLSWLREGNEQFF. V is TRBV27 and J is TRBJ2-1, with TRBD2 identical over 7 bases. With V trimmed by 0 bases and J by 7 bases, 9 bases remained unmatched. Looked up from germline, CDR1 is MNHEY and CDR2 is SMNVEV (reference sequence). This CDR3 region has 16 residues.

In this sample, this clonotype turned up many times. The V gene is TRBV11-3, the J gene TRBJ2-1; unclear D gene. Germline assignment: CDR1 SGHNT and CDR2 YENEEA. The CDR3 runs to 17 residues. Between the trimmed V and J ends, which lost 1 base and 0 bases, there was a span of 13 bases. In nucleotides, the CDR3 is TGTGCCAGCAGCTTAGGTTCCTGGTACGACTCCTACAATGAGCAGTTCTTC. It is translated as CASSLGSWYDSYNEQFF.

V and J are TRBV9 and TRBJ1-2; 9 bases are a match to TRBD1. CDR1 and CDR2 (germline): SGDLS, YYNGEE. The CDR3 loop spans 14 amino acids. J gave up 7 bases and V 7 bases, and 11 bases lay outside the gene matches. The CDR3 DNA follows: TGTGCCAGCGGACAGACGTCGACAGGGGGTGGCTACACCTTC. It translates to CASGQTSTGGGYTF. The complete variable domain, with remaining parts taken from reference TRBV9 and TRBJ1-2, reads DSGVTQTPKHLITATGQRVTLRCSPRSGDLSVYWYQQSLDQGLQFLIQYYNGEERAKGNILERFSAQQFPDLHSELNLSSLELGDSALYFCASGQTSTGGGYTFGSGTRLTVV.

This clonotype was counted many times. This chain connects TRBV7-2 to TRBJ2-5; D is uncertain. Per germline, CDR1 SGHTA and CDR2 FQGNSA. The CDR3 loop spans 13 amino acids. V dropped 7 bases and J dropped 5 bases, with 14 bases sitting between them. CDR3 coding DNA: TGTGCCAGCACCCCGGACCCGACTGAGACCCAGTACTTC. Translated: CASTPDPTETQYF.

In regard to this clonotype: A much larger clone lies a single base off, so this may be a read error. The gene calls are TRBV12-3 or TRBV12-4 and TRBJ2-1; 9 bases line up with TRBD2. CDR3 length equals 15 residues. CDR3 loop: CASSWLAGAYNEQSF. In DNA, the CDR3 is TGTGCCAGCAGTTGGTTAGCGGGAGCCTACAATGAGCAGTCCTTC.

This clonotype has at least ten counts. This sequence joins TRBV29-1 and TRBJ1-1; 11 bases match TRBD1. Germline CDR1 and CDR2: SQVTM and ANQGSEA. The CDR3 spans 12 residues. With 7 bases clipped from V and 5 bases from J, the junction kept 3 bases outside the gene matches. CDR3 bases: TGCAGCGGGGGACAGGGGGAGACTGAAGCTTTCTTT. Residues: CSGGQGETEAFF. Supplemented by reference TRBV29-1 and TRBJ1-1, the full variable domain reads SAVISQKPSRDICQRGTSLTIQCQVDSQVTMMFWYRQQPGQSLTLIATANQGSEATYESGFVIDKFPISRPNLTFSTLTVSNMSPEDSSIYLCSGGQGETEAFFGQGTRLTVV.

This clonotype showed up many times. Written as DNA, the CDR3 is TGTGCCAGCAGGGGTAGCGGGAGTAACGAGCAGTACTTC. Amino acids: CASRGSGSNEQYF. The rearrangement joins TRBV7-2 to TRBJ2-7; 9 positions agree with TRBD2. The germline V gene has CDR1 SGHTA and CDR2 FQGNSA. J gave up 5 bases and V 6 bases, and 5 bases lay outside the gene matches. CDR3 length equals 13 residues.